The rows below give T cell receptor beta chains drawn from one sample of a study of CD8 T cells in ankylosing spondylitis. Each CDR3 protein gets one entry after TCRdb re-called the 5' RACE reads with MiXCR. Among roughly 670,000 distinct CDR3 sequences listed, around 20% were seen once. Sequencing was done on a sample of blood, either unsorted or a sorted T cell fraction (not recorded which). These TCRs come from a male donor with ankylosing spondylitis. Each CDR3 is given with its conserved first and last residue. A D gene is named only where the DNA matches it firmly. Expanded clones get a size class; other rows say once, few or many, or leave the size out.

TRBV27,TRBJ1-6,.,.,CASSIDSRSPLHF,TGTGCCAGCAGTATTGACAGCCGTTCACCCCTCCACTTT
TRBV15,TRBJ2-1,TRBD1,few,CATSSPRDRFYNEQFF,TGTGCCACCAGCAGTCCCCGGGACAGGTTTTACAATGAGCAGTTCTTC
TRBV29-1,TRBJ1-3,.,once,CSVEGSLTGNTIYF,TGCAGCGTTGAAGGGAGCCTGACTGGAAACACCATATATTTT
TRBV4-1,TRBJ2-7,.,.,CASSQGGDEQYF,TGCGCCAGCAGCCAAGGTGGGGACGAGCAGTACTTC
TRBV29-1,TRBJ1-1,.,many,CSVGRSLTEAFF,TGCAGCGTTGGTAGGAGTTTGACTGAAGCTTTCTTT
TRBV10-1,TRBJ2-5,.,.,CASTPGRPWEETQYF,TGCGCCAGCACCCCAGGAAGACCTTGGGAAGAGACCCAGTACTTC
TRBV7-6,TRBJ2-2,.,few,CASSSSVRGRELFF,TGTGCCAGCAGCTCATCGGTCCGGGGTCGGGAGCTGTTTTTT
TRBV7-8,TRBJ2-7,.,many,CASRLVPDGSYEQYF,TGTGCCAGCAGACTCGTCCCGGACGGGTCCTACGAGCAGTACTTC
TRBV28,TRBJ2-1,TRBD2,.,CASSHFVTSGMVNEQFF,TGTGCCAGCAGTCACTTTGTAACTAGCGGGATGGTCAATGAGCAGTTCTTC
TRBV29-1,TRBJ1-1,.,few,CSISGTRIEAFF,TGCAGCATCTCCGGGACAAGAATTGAAGCTTTCTTT
TRBV7-9,TRBJ2-2,.,few,CASSLAGLSTGELFF,TGTGCCAGCAGCCTCGCCGGTTTGTCCACCGGGGAGCTGTTTTTT
TRBV12-3/TRBV12-4,TRBJ1-6,.,few,CASTIENSPLHF,TGTGCCAGCACAATAGAGAATTCACCCCTCCACTTT
TRBV6-4,TRBJ2-2,.,few,CANQWGVRLNTGELFF,TGTGCCAACCAATGGGGGGTTCGGCTTAACACCGGGGAGCTGTTTTTT